Listed below are T cell receptor beta chains from one sample, sequenced in a study of blood T cell repertoires in COVID-19. TCRdb's copy holds only in-frame clones and misses some; the assay was immunoSEQ multiplex PCR. The table shows around 140,000 clones, with about four fifths occurring only once. Sequenced sample: peripheral blood. All receptors derive from a man aged 25-45 years with COVID-19, enrolled during active disease. The CDR3 runs from the conserved cysteine through the conserved F or W.

CDR3 length	V gene	J gene	CDR3 protein
16	TRBV5-4	TRBJ2-6	CASRPGGDSGANVLTF
13	TRBV29-1	TRBJ1-4	CSVAAGSREKLFF
14	TRBV28	TRBJ2-7	CASRGQGTRYEQYF
11	TRBV20-1	TRBJ1-2	CSARPPGGYTF
13	TRBV19	TRBJ2-7	CASKFASSYEQYF
14	TRBV5-6	TRBJ1-3	CASSLGLSGNTIYF
14	TRBV2	TRBJ1-2	CASSESQTFYGYTF
15	TRBV5-1	TRBJ1-1	CASSLGTGGNTEAFF
12	TRBV2	TRBJ2-2	CASRTVTGELFF
13	TRBV6-6	TRBJ2-7	CASSYEFGYEQYF
14	TRBV7-2	TRBJ1-1	CASSLDGWGVLAFF
12	TRBV3-1/TRBV3-2	TRBJ1-1	CASSHAGTEAFF
15	TRBV27	TRBJ1-2	CASTPGGGLGYGYTF
13	TRBV10-3	TRBJ2-3	CAILTRDTDTQYF
13	TRBV5-1	TRBJ2-1	CASSLDIYNEQFF
13	TRBV5-1	TRBJ1-2	CASSVDRGDGYTF
19	TRBV5-1	TRBJ1-5	CASSLVPLNRQGSNQPQHF
14	TRBV7-9	TRBJ2-7	CASSWDSRPYEQYF
15	TRBV7-7	TRBJ2-1	CASSPGTSRNNEQFF
15	TRBV5-1	TRBJ2-7	CASSLVGVAGYEQYF
12	TRBV7-3	TRBJ2-1	CASSSDTDEQFF
16	TRBV10-1	TRBJ1-1	CASRGGLFPMNTEAFF
15	TRBV5-1	TRBJ2-3	CASSLYRDSADTQYF
15	TRBV2	TRBJ2-1	CASRSGTSGAAEQFF
11	TRBV11-3	TRBJ2-2	CASTNTGELFF
16	TRBV19	TRBJ2-5	CASSIWGRGFQETQYF
15	TRBV5-1	TRBJ2-2	CASRAGAGVTGELFF
16	TRBV6-2/TRBV6-3	TRBJ2-7	CASSYHAGAVSYEQYF
15	TRBV6-5	TRBJ2-2	CASSIAGGNTGELFF
17	TRBV10-3	TRBJ2-7	CAISERGGSSSKGEQYF
13	TRBV28	TRBJ1-3	CASTTGQRNTIYF
13	TRBV30	TRBJ2-1	CASRVAGSNEQFF
15	TRBV11-2	TRBJ2-7	CASSRTGTGAYEQYF
14	TRBV30	TRBJ1-2	CAWRGRGANYGYTF
15	TRBV7-9	TRBJ2-2	CASSQAGGPTGELFF
16	TRBV6-5	TRBJ2-7	CASSSQTGTGEGEQYF
14	TRBV9	TRBJ2-7	CASSVEDAAVEQYF
14	TRBV18	TRBJ1-3	CASSPQTGRGTIYF
13	TRBV7-2	TRBJ2-1	CASQSLADNEQFF
15	TRBV7-2	TRBJ1-5	CASSLERHSNQPQHF
12	TRBV2	TRBJ2-1	CASSENGNEQFF
13	TRBV6-5	TRBJ2-5	CASTPAGRETQYF
16	TRBV28	TRBJ2-5	CASSLSGTVRQETQYF
14	TRBV3-1/TRBV3-2	TRBJ2-5	CASSPYGSGGTQYF
15	TRBV7-2	TRBJ2-1	CASSSRTSEYNEQFF
16	TRBV19	TRBJ2-5	CASSPVGQTLRATQYF
17	TRBV19	TRBJ2-7	CASSIGLGVFGSYEQYF
14	TRBV2	TRBJ2-7	CASNMRELLHEQYF
16	TRBV11-2	TRBJ2-5	CASSLAGRGRQETQYF
15	TRBV6-5	TRBJ2-3	CASSPGTGFPDTQYF
16	TRBV24-1	TRBJ2-5	CATSDPKTGGRETQYF
13	TRBV10-3	TRBJ1-5	CAIRPDRAQPQHF
14	TRBV19	TRBJ1-1	CASIPAGMNTEAFF
13	TRBV6-5	TRBJ1-5	CASSYQAHQPQHF
15	TRBV6-5	TRBJ1-6	CASRLQGAVNSPLHF
16	TRBV18	TRBJ2-5	CASSPRAGEGRETQYF
14	TRBV6-5	TRBJ2-5	CASSYDSLIETQYF
13	TRBV24-1	TRBJ2-1	CATSGGLAGEQFF
14	TRBV6-5	TRBJ1-1	CASRLQVGNTEAFF
12	TRBV2	TRBJ2-5	CASREGGGTQYF